This TCR beta chain appears in the sequencing data of a study of PD-1 blockade in classical Hodgkin lymphoma. General study results and limits: At C4D1, TCR diversity had climbed significantly for CD4+ cells, though not for CD8+ cells. Those starting nivolumab under 1 year post-ASCT were excluded.

TCRdb keeps only in-frame clones here, not all; method: immunoSEQ multiplex PCR. This repertoire shows fewer than 100,000 clones, approximately 91% found once; its top ten account for roughly a fifth. Every patient had relapsed following autologous stem cell transplantation, and cohorts differed in brentuximab vedotin exposure. CDR3 length equals 14 residues. Unmatched junction bases numbered 10, after V lost 7 bases and J lost 5 bases. Germline CDR1 SNHLY, CDR2 FYNNEI. Remarks on this clone: The antigen is not known.

The sequencing used peripheral blood mononuclear cells (PBMCs), collected at baseline. The genes are TRBV2 and TRBJ2-5, with 7 bases aligning to TRBD1. The TCR comes from a human donor with classical Hodgkin lymphoma. The DNA for the CDR3 is TGTGCCAGCACCGAGCACAGGGGCGTGGAGACCCAGTACTTC. Protein product: CASTEHRGVETQYF.